This TCR beta chain was captured by sequencing in a study of T cells in localized non-small cell lung cancer. Germline CDR1 reads KGHSH; CDR2 reads LQKENI. The V and J ends lost 5 bases and 6 bases, in that order; junction bases with no gene match: 9. The CDR3 extends over 14 amino acids. Produced via immunoSEQ multiplex PCR; TCRdb's table is partial and in-frame only. The sample includes about 78,000 clones, 80% to 90% of them seen just once. The chain is built from TRBV18 and TRBJ2-7; the match to TRBD1 covers 8 bases. The specimen was peripheral blood, collected before any cancer treatment. This sequence was found in a man aged 35 to 70 with stage I lung adenocarcinoma. The CDR3 DNA reads as TGTGCCAGCTCATTCCAGGGGGCTGACACCGAGCAGTACTTC. As protein: CASSFQGADTEQYF.